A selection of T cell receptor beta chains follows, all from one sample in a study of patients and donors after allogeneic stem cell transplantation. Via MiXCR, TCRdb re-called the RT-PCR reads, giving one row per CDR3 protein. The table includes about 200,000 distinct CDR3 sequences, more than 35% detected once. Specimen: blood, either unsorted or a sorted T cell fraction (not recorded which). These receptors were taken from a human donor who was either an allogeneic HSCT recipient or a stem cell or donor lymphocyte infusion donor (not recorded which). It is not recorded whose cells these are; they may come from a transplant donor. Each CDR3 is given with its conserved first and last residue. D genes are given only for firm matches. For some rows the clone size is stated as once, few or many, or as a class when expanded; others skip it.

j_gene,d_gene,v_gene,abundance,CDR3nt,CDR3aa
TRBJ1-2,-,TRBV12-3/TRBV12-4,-,TGTGCCAGCAGTTTGGGCTTTGACTATGGCTACACCTTC,CASSLGFDYGYTF
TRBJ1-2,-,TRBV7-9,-,TGTGCCAGCAGCTTAGGAGGACTGTATGGCTACACCTTC,CASSLGGLYGYTF
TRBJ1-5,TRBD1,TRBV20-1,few,TGCAGTGCTAGACCTTCCGGGACAGGGAACAATCAGCCCCAGCATTTT,CSARPSGTGNNQPQHF
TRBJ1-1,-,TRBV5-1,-,TGCGCCAGCAGCTTGGGGGTGGACACTGAAGCTTTCTTT,CASSLGVDTEAFF
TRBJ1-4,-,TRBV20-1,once,TGCAGTGCAGAGCGATGGGGGCGCAACCGTGAAAAACTGTTTTTT,CSAERWGRNREKLFF
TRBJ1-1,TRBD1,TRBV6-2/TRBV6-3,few,TGTGCCAGCACCCCGACAGGGGTCACTGAAGCTTTCTTT,CASTPTGVTEAFF
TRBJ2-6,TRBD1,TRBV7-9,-,TGTGCCAGCAGCTCGCGGACAGGGCTTCACTCTGGGGCCAACGTCCTGACTTTC,CASSSRTGLHSGANVLTF
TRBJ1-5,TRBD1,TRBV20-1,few,TGCAGTGCGAAGGACAGGGACTATAGCAATCAGCCCCAGCATTTT,CSAKDRDYSNQPQHF
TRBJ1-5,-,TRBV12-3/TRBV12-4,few,TGTGCCAGCAGTTTGGGGGCGACAAGCAATCAGCCCCAGCATTTT,CASSLGATSNQPQHF
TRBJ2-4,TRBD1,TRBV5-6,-,TGTGCCAGCAGCTTGGAGGGGGCAAACATTCAGTACTTC,CASSLEGANIQYF
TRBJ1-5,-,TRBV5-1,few,TGCGCCAGCAGTATGGGGGTCGATCAGCCCCAGCATTTT,CASSMGVDQPQHF
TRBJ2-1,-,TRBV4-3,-,TGCGCCAGCAGCCAAGACCGGCAGCGCAATGAGCAGTTCTTC,CASSQDRQRNEQFF
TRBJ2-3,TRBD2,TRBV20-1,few,TGCAGTGCGGCTACTAGCGGGGGGGCCCCAGATACGCAGTATTTT,CSAATSGGAPDTQYF
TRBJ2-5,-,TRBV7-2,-,TGTGCCAGCAGCCCAAGTCTTGGGAGGGAGACCCAGTACTTC,CASSPSLGRETQYF
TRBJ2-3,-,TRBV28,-,TGTGCCAGCAGCTCCATACAAGGGGTCACAGATACGCAGTATTTT,CASSSIQGVTDTQYF
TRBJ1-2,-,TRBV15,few,TGTGCCACCAGCCCATGGGGGGGGAGTGGCTACACCTTC,CATSPWGGSGYTF
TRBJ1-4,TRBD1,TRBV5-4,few,TGTGCCAGCAGCTGGGACAGGGCGCATGAAAAACTGTTTTTT,CASSWDRAHEKLFF
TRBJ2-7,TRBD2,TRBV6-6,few,TGTGCCAGTCGGGGGGGCCGTTATAAATACGAGCAGTACTTC,CASRGGRYKYEQYF
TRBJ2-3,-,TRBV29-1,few,TGCAGCGTTGAAGGGCGGACCACAGATACGCAGTATTTT,CSVEGRTTDTQYF
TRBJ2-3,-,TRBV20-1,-,TGCAGTGCTAGAGACAGCTTAGCACAGTATTTT,CSARDSLAQYF
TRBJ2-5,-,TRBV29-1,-,TGCAGCGTGCCGACAGGCCGAGAGACCCAGTACTTC,CSVPTGRETQYF
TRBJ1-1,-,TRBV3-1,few,TGTGCCAGCAGCCAAGGAGGGCTGAGCACTGAAGCTTTCTTT,CASSQGGLSTEAFF
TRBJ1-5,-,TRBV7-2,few,TGTGCCAGCAGCTTAGGGCCTTCTAGGCGGCCCCAGCATTTT,CASSLGPSRRPQHF
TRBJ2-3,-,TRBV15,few,TGTGCCACCAGCAGAGATCAGGGACTGCGCACAGATACGCAGTATTTT,CATSRDQGLRTDTQYF
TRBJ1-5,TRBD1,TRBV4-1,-,TGCGCCAGCAGCCAAGGGCCCGGGACAGATAGCAATCAGCCCCAGCATTTT,CASSQGPGTDSNQPQHF
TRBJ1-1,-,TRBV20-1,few,TGCAGTGCTAGGCGGGGTAGTGAAGCTTTCTTT,CSARRGSEAFF
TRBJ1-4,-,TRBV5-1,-,TGCGCCAGCAGCCCCTTTGGACAGAGTAATGAAAAACTGTTTTTT,CASSPFGQSNEKLFF
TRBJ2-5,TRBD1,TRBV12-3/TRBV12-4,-,TGTGCCAGCAGTGGTCGGACAGGACAAGAGACCCAGTACTTC,CASSGRTGQETQYF
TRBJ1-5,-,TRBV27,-,TGTGCCAGAAGACAGAGCAATCAGCCCCAGCATTTT,CARRQSNQPQHF
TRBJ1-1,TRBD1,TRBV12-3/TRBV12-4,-,TGTGCCAGCAGCCGGGACAGGGTCGGGGCTTTCTTT,CASSRDRVGAFF
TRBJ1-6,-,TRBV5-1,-,TGCGCCAGCAGCTGGCGTAGAGATTCACCCCTCCACTTT,CASSWRRDSPLHF
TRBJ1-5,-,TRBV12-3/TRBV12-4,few,TGTGCCAGCAGTTTAAGAGGGGGGAGCAATCAGCCCCAGCATTTT,CASSLRGGSNQPQHF
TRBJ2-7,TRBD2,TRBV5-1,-,TGCGCCAGCCGGCGGGAGCCCTCCTACGAGCAGTACTTC,CASRREPSYEQYF
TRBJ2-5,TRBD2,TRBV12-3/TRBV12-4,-,TGTGCCAGCAGTGGACTAGCTGGGAGAGAGACCCAGTACTTC,CASSGLAGRETQYF
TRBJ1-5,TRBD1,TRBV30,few,TGTGCCTGGAGTGTAGGAGACAGGGGGCGGCAGCCCCAGCATTTT,CAWSVGDRGRQPQHF
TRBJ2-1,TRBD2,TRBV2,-,TGTGCCAGCAGTGAAAGTTTGGGGGGGATTGGCAATGAGCAGTTCTTC,CASSESLGGIGNEQFF
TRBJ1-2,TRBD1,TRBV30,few,TGTGCCTGGAGCCCAGACAGGGGGAGGAGAGGCTACACCTTC,CAWSPDRGRRGYTF